This is a list of T cell receptor beta chains from one sample in a study of STAT3 mutations in large granular lymphocyte leukemia. Produced via immunoSEQ multiplex PCR; TCRdb's table is partial and in-frame only. In the table there are roughly 40,000 clones, about 88% of which are singletons. The specimen sequenced was PBMCs. All receptors derive from a human donor with T large granular lymphocyte leukemia. Some clones in this sample may be carry-over from other donors' samples. Both conserved end residues are part of each CDR3. A D gene is named only where the DNA matches it firmly. For some rows the clone size is stated as once, few or many, or as a class when expanded; others skip it.

CASSLGAGGEGNTEAFF TGCGCCAGCAGCCTGGGGGCAGGGGGCGAGGGGAACACTGAAGCTTTCTTT TRBD1 TRBJ1-1 TRBV5-1 .
CASSFSSGAQETQYF TGTGCCAGCAGTTTTTCCAGCGGGGCCCAAGAGACCCAGTACTTC TRBD2 TRBJ2-5 TRBV28 .
CSEGQNQETQYF TGCAGCGAGGGACAAAACCAAGAGACCCAGTACTTC . TRBJ2-5 TRBV29-1 .
CASSTQGNYGYTF TGTGCCAGCAGTACTCAGGGGAACTATGGCTACACCTTC . TRBJ1-2 TRBV6-1 .
CASSLDSQPQHF TGTGCCAGCAGCCTCGACAGTCAGCCCCAGCATTTT . TRBJ1-5 TRBV7-2 .
CASSRDRDTEAFF TGCGCCAGCAGCCGGGACAGGGATACTGAAGCTTTCTTT TRBD1 TRBJ1-1 TRBV5-1 .
CASSLSSYNSPLHF TGTGCCAGCAGCCTCAGCTCCTATAATTCACCCCTCCACTTT . TRBJ1-6 TRBV7-9 few
CASSPHWGEKLFF TGTGCCAGCAGCCCACACTGGGGTGAAAAACTGTTTTTT . TRBJ1-4 TRBV7-8 .
CASSVSGLRTDTQYF TGTGCCAGCAGCGTATCCGGGCTGCGCACAGATACGCAGTATTTT . TRBJ2-3 TRBV7-8 .
CASSADRSSGSTDTQYF TGTGCCAGCAGTGCGGACAGGTCCTCGGGTAGCACAGATACGCAGTATTTT TRBD1 TRBJ2-3 TRBV25-1 few
CASTGAVGGPTQYF TGCGCCAGCACGGGGGCAGTCGGCGGGCCGACCCAGTACTTC . TRBJ2-5 TRBV5-1 .
CASSRANTGELFF TGTGCCAGCAGCCGGGCGAACACCGGGGAGCTGTTTTTT . TRBJ2-2 TRBV5-4 .
CSDQLGQGGEAFF TGCAGCGACCAACTAGGACAAGGTGGGGAAGCTTTCTTT . TRBJ1-1 TRBV29-1 .
CASSLLLGVTEAFF TGTGCCAGCAGTCTGCTCCTCGGGGTCACTGAAGCTTTCTTT . TRBJ1-1 TRBV11-2 .
CASSQTVSTEAFF TGCGCCAGCAGCCAAACCGTCAGCACTGAAGCTTTCTTT . TRBJ1-1 TRBV4-3 .
CASAFARQGGSPLHF TGTGCCAGCGCTTTCGCGAGGCAGGGGGGCTCACCCCTCCACTTT TRBD1 TRBJ1-6 TRBV7-2 .
CASSMMDNSPLHF TGTGCCAGTAGTATGATGGATAATTCACCCCTCCACTTT . TRBJ1-6 TRBV19 .
CASSRDSQTKRSSYNSPLHF TGTGCCAGCTCACGGGACAGCCAGACGAAAAGGAGCTCCTATAATTCACCCCTCCACTTT TRBD1 TRBJ1-6 TRBV18 .
CASSSTGRGRTEAFF TGTGCCAGCAGCTCTACAGGCAGGGGGCGTACTGAAGCTTTCTTT TRBD1 TRBJ1-1 TRBV7-9 .
CASAGQPIPLGAETQYF TGTGCCAGCGCCGGACAGCCGATCCCCCTGGGGGCAGAGACCCAGTACTTC . TRBJ2-5 TRBV28 once
CASTYGGFGNTIYF TGTGCCAGCACCTATGGCGGTTTCGGAAACACCATATATTTT . TRBJ1-3 TRBV7-9 .
CSVRGNSNQPQHF TGCAGCGTTAGGGGAAATAGCAATCAGCCCCAGCATTTT . TRBJ1-5 TRBV29-1 once
CASSGGDVNEKLFF TGTGCCAGCAGCGGTGGAGATGTCAATGAAAAACTGTTTTTT . TRBJ1-4 TRBV6-1 .
CASSPPQVSGNTIYF TGTGCCAGCTCACCACCACAGGTCTCTGGAAACACCATATATTTT . TRBJ1-3 TRBV18 .
CASSNRPRGEELFF TGTGCCAGCAGTAACAGGCCCAGAGGAGAGGAGCTGTTTTTT . TRBJ2-2 TRBV7-8 .
CASSHRGGLAGTDTQYF TGCGCCAGCAGCCACCGAGGAGGACTAGCGGGGACAGATACGCAGTATTTT TRBD2 TRBJ2-3 TRBV4-1 .
CASSLAQGQGVLLFF TGCGCCAGCAGCTTGGCCCAGGGTCAGGGGGTATTGCTGTTCTTC TRBD1 TRBJ2-1 TRBV5-1 .
CASSSGGSNQPQHF TGCGCCAGCAGCTCAGGGGGTAGCAATCAGCCCCAGCATTTT TRBD1 TRBJ1-5 TRBV5-1 .
CASSISRQGMTEAFF TGTGCCAGTAGTATTAGTCGACAGGGAATGACTGAAGCTTTCTTT TRBD1 TRBJ1-1 TRBV19 .
CATSRAPGTSGGLYNEQFF TGTGCCACCAGCAGAGCCCCCGGGACTAGCGGGGGGTTGTACAATGAGCAGTTCTTC TRBD2 TRBJ2-1 TRBV15 .
CASSRDSQNIQYF TGTGCCAGCAGCCGGGACAGCCAAAACATTCAGTACTTC TRBD1 TRBJ2-4 TRBV28 once
CASSLATSGVNEQFF TGTGCCAGCAGCTTAGCGACTAGCGGCGTCAATGAGCAGTTCTTC TRBD2 TRBJ2-1 TRBV7-9 .
CASSLLGGGADTQYF TGTGCCAGCAGCTTACTGGGGGGGGGAGCAGATACGCAGTATTTT TRBD2 TRBJ2-3 TRBV7-8 .
CASSATGGAIPAYGYTF TGTGCCAGCAGCGCAACAGGGGGCGCAATTCCGGCATATGGCTACACCTTC TRBD1 TRBJ1-2 TRBV9 .
CASSLGVGNQPQHF TGTGCCAGCAGCTTAGGAGTGGGCAATCAGCCCCAGCATTTT . TRBJ1-5 TRBV7-9 .
CASSSRGSTDTQYF TGTGCCAGCAGTTCGCGGGGGAGCACAGATACGCAGTATTTT TRBD2 TRBJ2-3 TRBV27 .
CASSLGVGYTF TGTGCCAGCAGCTTAGGAGTTGGCTACACCTTC . TRBJ1-2 TRBV11-2 .
CASSRSGASWETQYF TGTGCCAGCAGCCGGAGCGGTGCTAGTTGGGAGACCCAGTACTTC . TRBJ2-5 TRBV7-9 .
CASSIGTSNTEAFF TGTGCCAGCAGCATCGGGACTTCGAACACTGAAGCTTTCTTT . TRBJ1-1 TRBV11-2 .
CASSFNRANNSPLHF TGTGCCAGCAGCTTTAACCGGGCTAATAATTCACCCCTCCACTTT . TRBJ1-6 TRBV11-2 .
CASSAINTGELFF TGTGCCAGCAGCGCCATAAACACCGGGGAGCTGTTTTTT . TRBJ2-2 TRBV7-8 .
CASSQEGKNTEAFF TGCGCCAGCAGCCAAGAGGGGAAGAACACTGAAGCTTTCTTT . TRBJ1-1 TRBV4-1 .
CASSTDRGETQYF TGTGCCAGCAGCACGGACAGGGGTGAGACCCAGTACTTC TRBD1 TRBJ2-5 TRBV5-8 .
CARTRGGATGELFF TGTGCCAGAACCAGGGGAGGGGCCACCGGGGAGCTGTTTTTT . TRBJ2-2 TRBV2 once
CASSAGGSGGYGYTF TGTGCCAGCAGCGCTGGCGGCTCAGGGGGCTATGGCTACACCTTC TRBD1 TRBJ1-2 TRBV9 .
CASSPTSGTDTQYF TGTGCCAGCAGTCCGACTAGCGGCACAGATACGCAGTATTTT TRBD2 TRBJ2-3 TRBV5-4 .
CSVRSGNTIYF TGCAGCGTTCGTTCTGGAAACACCATATATTTT . TRBJ1-3 TRBV29-1 .
CASSYEMNTEAFF TGTGCCAGCAGTTACGAGATGAACACTGAAGCTTTCTTT . TRBJ1-1 TRBV6-6 .
CASSLKTEAFF TGTGCCAGCAGCTTGAAAACTGAAGCTTTCTTT . TRBJ1-1 TRBV11-2 .
CASSIVEGEAFF TGTGCCAGTAGTATAGTCGAAGGTGAAGCTTTCTTT . TRBJ1-1 TRBV19 .
CASSEPGHSGNTIYF TGTGCCAGCAGTGAACCGGGACACTCTGGAAACACCATATATTTT . TRBJ1-3 TRBV6-4 .
CASSHFDRDRTGELFF TGTGCCAGCAGCCATTTCGACAGGGATCGCACCGGGGAGCTGTTTTTT TRBD1 TRBJ2-2 TRBV4-2 .
CASSPRTSGSDTQYF TGTGCCAGCAGTCCCAGGACTAGCGGTTCAGATACGCAGTATTTT TRBD2 TRBJ2-3 TRBV2 .
CASTNLDTEAFF TGCGCCAGCACCAACTTGGACACTGAAGCTTTCTTT . TRBJ1-1 TRBV5-1 few
CASSLGAGTGELFF TGTGCCAGCAGCTTAGGGGCAGGCACCGGGGAGCTGTTTTTT . TRBJ2-2 TRBV7-9 .